This entry features one T cell receptor (beta chain) sequence. The data were taken from a study of identical twins. TCRdb re-derived calls from the 5' RACE reads in MiXCR, one entry per CDR3 protein. The table has about 190,000 distinct CDR3 sequences, more than 15% seen once. V was cut by 2 bases and J by 1 base, with 8 bases left in between. In germline, CDR1 is SEHNR, CDR2 FQNEAQ (reference sequence). This CDR3 contains 14 residues. The sample also formed part of further work on T cells expressing NK-cell markers. That work states: Sorted CD3+CD56-NKG2C+, CD3+CD56+NKG2C- and CD3+CD56+NKG2C+ T cells were the source of the TCR beta repertoires. Sorting was restricted to alpha-beta TCR T cells by an anti-gamma-delta TCR antibody in several experiments. Dominant NKG2C+ clonotype frequencies of roughly 1.0-7.5% of CD8+ T cells were measured in roughly 6 donors.

The sequence derives from a woman aged 18-29 years in good health. The sample was CD8+ T cells sorted from blood. This chain connects TRBV7-9 to TRBJ1-1; D call uncertain. CDR3 region: CASSLPARNTEAFF. CDR3 in DNA: TGTGCCAGCAGCTTACCGGCCAGGAACACTGAAGCTTTCTTT.